This T cell receptor (beta chain) was captured by sequencing in a study of OX40 agonist ivuxolimab in advanced cancers. Across the whole study: Dose-escalation subjects each had hepatocellular carcinoma, melanoma, renal cell or head and neck cancer. General study points: The study found among the lowest clonal expansion in partial responders at 0.1-3.0 mg/kg. At doses 0.1 to 3.0 mg/kg, CD4+ and CD8+ clones expanded.

Turning to this clone: Its target is not known.

Samples of blood were obtained at baseline, on cycle 4 day 1, and on cycle 7 day 1. Between the trimmed V and J ends, which lost 1 base and 0 bases, there was a span of 16 bases. The CDR3 runs to 17 residues. The germline V gene encodes CDR1 SGHVS and CDR2 FQNEAQ. Repertoires were generated with immunoSEQ multiplex PCR, while TCRdb's copy carries only in-frame clones and drops some. This table holds about 16,000 clones, 70% to 90% found once. J is TRBJ2-7 and V is TRBV7-8; a possible D gene is TRBD1 (6 bases). The clonotype comes from an adult with an advanced solid tumor such as melanoma, head and neck, liver or kidney cancer. Sequences were derived from CD4+ or CD8+ T cells sorted from blood, sampled in a trial of the OX40 agonist ivuxolimab. The CDR3 DNA reads TGTGCCAGCAGCTTAGTTTACTCTGGGGGCGCCTCCTACGAGCAGTACTTC. Translation gives CASSLVYSGGASYEQYF.